The 23 T cell receptor beta chains given below trace back to one sample, sequenced in a study of molecular identifiers for immune sequencing clone quantification. From the PCR reads, TCRdb called clonotypes with MiXCR, one entry per CDR3 protein. Of roughly 320,000 distinct CDR3 sequences listed, 20% to 25% were seen once; the top ten hold over 0.7%. The sequenced material came from naive CD8+ T cells from blood, with Jurkat cell RNA spiked in. Subset given: FACS-sorted CD8+CD4-CCR7+CD45RA+ naive T cells. All receptors derive from a human donor in good health. Some libraries in this study had Jurkat cell RNA spiked in.

This clonotype was detected many times. The gene calls are TRBV7-9 and TRBJ1-1; 7 bases map to TRBD1. This CDR3 comprises 14 residues. The V gene's germline CDR1 is SEHNR and CDR2 FQNEAQ (reference sequence). The J segment lost 4 bases and the V segment lost 1 base, leaving 3 bases of the junction unmatched. Here the CDR3 reads CASSLVSGGTEAFF. CDR3 in DNA: TGTGCCAGCAGCTTAGTGTCAGGGGGCACTGAAGCTTTCTTT.

This clonotype was counted ten times or more. The genes are TRBV28 and TRBJ2-2; tentative D call: TRBD1 (6 bases). The CDR3 consists of 15 residues. CDR1 and CDR2 (germline): MDHEN, SYDVKM. V was cut by 5 bases and J by 1 base, with 11 bases left in between. CDR3 protein: CASSPRTENTGELFF. The CDR3 bases are TGTGCCAGCAGTCCCCGGACAGAGAACACCGGGGAGCTGTTTTTT.

This clonotype has just a few counts. The rearrangement links TRBV5-1 to TRBJ2-3, with unresolved D. The germline V and J ends were trimmed by 0 bases and 0 bases, with 11 bases remaining between them. This CDR3 is built from 16 residues. Germline V gives CDR1 SGHRS, CDR2 YFSETQ. Here the CDR3 reads CASSLAEDASTDTQYF. The CDR3 DNA is TGCGCCAGCAGCTTGGCCGAGGACGCGAGCACAGATACGCAGTATTTT.

The table lists this clonotype with many counts. The V call is TRBV4-1, the J call TRBJ2-7; D may be TRBD1 (6 bases). The CDR3 totals 15 residues. V dropped 4 bases and J dropped 2 bases, with 15 bases sitting between them. Looked up from germline, CDR1 is MGHRA and CDR2 is YSYEKL. The CDR3 region has the DNA TGCGCCAGCAGCCGAGTGCCGGACAGCCCCTACGAGCAGTACTTC. Amino acids: CASSRVPDSPYEQYF.

This clonotype was detected many times. The chain combines TRBV5-4 with TRBJ2-5; no reliable D call. Germline lookup yields CDR1 SGHNT and CDR2 YYREEE (reference sequence). Trimming took 1 base from V and 5 from J, leaving 3 bases between them. The length of the CDR3 is 11 residues. This CDR3 is CASSLMETQYF. CDR3 in DNA: TGTGCCAGCAGCTTGATGGAGACCCAGTACTTC.

Comment on this clonotype: A much larger clone differs by one base, so this may be a read error. This chain links TRBV7-9 with TRBJ2-1, with 9 positions matching TRBD1. With V trimmed by 3 bases and J by 6 bases, 6 bases remained unmatched. Per germline, CDR1 SEHNR and CDR2 FQNEAQ (reference sequence). CDR3 length equals 15 residues. The CDR3 is CASSFPGQGCNEQFF. The CDR3 DNA reads TGTGCCAGCAGCTTTCCGGGACAGGGTTGCAATGAGCAGTTCTTC.

This clonotype was observed a few times. V is TRBV10-3 and J is TRBJ2-7, with D maybe TRBD1 (6 bases). The CDR3 covers 13 residues. The ends were cut back, 2 bases at V and 6 bases at J, with 11 bases in the middle. Germline values: CDR1 ENHRY, CDR2 SYGVKD. The CDR3 DNA reads as TGTGCCATCAGTGAGATCCAGGGGTCCGAGCAGTACTTC. Residues: CAISEIQGSEQYF.

Concerning this clonotype itself: A much larger clone sits a single nucleotide away, making a read error possible. The rearrangement links TRBV14 to TRBJ1-1; D gene unclear. CDR3 size: 15 residues. CDR1 and CDR2 from the germline V gene are SGHDN and FVKESK. CDR3 sequence: CASSQGTVMNAEAFF. CDR3 DNA sequence: TGTGCCAGCAGCCAAGGTACAGTGATGAACGCTGAAGCTTTCTTT.

This clonotype was recorded many times. The chain joins TRBV7-8 to TRBJ2-7; D is unclear. The CDR3 is 15 amino acids. Germline V lookup: CDR1 SGHVS, CDR2 FQNEAQ. Trimming shortened V by 6 bases and J by 2 bases, and 17 bases separated the two germline ends. This CDR3 reads CASREGVLIAYEQYF. The DNA for the CDR3 is TGTGCCAGCAGGGAAGGAGTGTTAATAGCCTACGAGCAGTACTTC.

Worth noting for this clonotype: It may be a read error: a sequence one base away is much more abundant. The chain carries TRBV19 and TRBJ2-5; D is uncertain. In germline, CDR1 is LNHDA, CDR2 SQIVND (reference sequence). The CDR3 extends over 13 amino acids. V shed 3 bases and J shed 7 bases, with 12 bases lying between them. CDR3: CASSIATSRTQYF. For the CDR3, the DNA is TGTGCCAGTAGTATTGCTACCTCCCGGACCCAGTACTTC.

This clonotype was recorded at least ten times. V usage is TRBV12-3 or TRBV12-4 and J usage is TRBJ1-1, with D unclear. There are 13 residues in the CDR3. Trimming removed 3 bases from V and 2 bases from J, with 7 bases in between. The CDR3 reads CASSFGINTEAFF. The CDR3 DNA reads as TGTGCCAGCAGTTTCGGCATCAACACTGAAGCTTTCTTT.

Details on this clonotype: A much larger clone lies one base from this, so it may be a read error. The V call is TRBV30, the J call TRBJ1-1, with a weak D call TRBD1 (5 bases). Germline V lookup: CDR1 GTSNPN, CDR2 SVGIG (reference sequence). There are 17 residues in the CDR3. DNA of the CDR3: TGTGCCTGGAGTGTAAACGGAGGACACGGGATAAACACTGAAGCTTCCTTT. Its translation: CAWSVNGGHGINTEASF. Based on the CDR3 plus reference TRBV30 and TRBJ1-1, the full variable domain is SQTIHQWPATLVQPVGSPLSLECTVEGTSNPNLYWYRQAAGRGLQLLFYSVGIGQISSEVPQNLSASRPQDRQFILSSKKLLLSDSGFYLCAWSVNGGHGINTEASFGQGTRLTVV.

About this clonotype: Since a much larger clone is just one base distant, this may be a read error. V is TRBV18 and J is TRBJ2-3; D unresolved. V was clipped by 0 bases and J by 3 bases, with 7 bases between them. CDR1 KGHSH and CDR2 LQKENI come from the germline V gene. The CDR3 has 14 residues. CDR3 amino acids: CASSPPYGTDTQYF. The CDR3 DNA is TGTGCCAGCTCACCACCGTACGGTACAGATACGCAGTATTTT.

Ten or more counts support this clonotype. The gene calls are TRBV28 and TRBJ2-3; no clear D. The V gene lost 2 bases and the J gene lost 4 bases, with 10 bases spanning the gap. Per the germline V gene, CDR1 is MDHEN and CDR2 is SYDVKM. The CDR3 contains 14 residues. CDR3: CASSLTYSPDTQYF. CDR3 DNA sequence: TGTGCCAGCAGTTTAACCTACTCTCCAGATACGCAGTATTTT.

This clonotype came up many times. Here the CDR3 reads CASQEIAGTYEQYF. The CDR3 nucleotides read TGTGCCAGCCAAGAGATAGCGGGGACCTACGAGCAGTACTTC. The chain has TRBV7-2 and TRBJ2-7; 8 bases are a match to TRBD2. After removal of 8 bases from V and 2 bases from J, the junction contained 8 bases not matched to a gene. This CDR3 is 14 amino acids long. Germline lookup yields CDR1 SGHTA and CDR2 FQGNSA. Full variable domain (rest looked up from reference TRBV7-2 and TRBJ2-7): GAGVSQSPSNKVTEKGKDVELRCDPISGHTALYWYRQSLGQGLEFLIYFQGNSAPDKSGLPSDRFSAERTGGSVSTLTIQRTQQEDSAVYLCASQEIAGTYEQYFGPGTRLTVT.

This chain links TRBV4-3 with TRBJ2-1; 13 positions agree with TRBD2. This CDR3 region has 16 residues. The junction had 3 bases not matched to a gene; V was cut back by 1 base and J by 6 bases. From germline, CDR1 is LGHNA and CDR2 YSLEER. The chain's CDR3 is CASSQVGLAGANEQFF. CDR3 DNA: TGCGCCAGCAGCCAAGTAGGACTAGCGGGGGCCAATGAGCAGTTCTTC.

This clonotype was recorded many times. This sequence joins TRBV20-1 and TRBJ1-1; weak D call: TRBD1 (5 bases). The CDR3 is made up of 15 amino acids. Germline V CDR1 and CDR2: DFQATT, SNEGSKA (reference sequence). Trimming took 7 bases from V and 5 from J, leaving 23 bases between them. The CDR3 DNA is TGCAGTGGGGCGAGGCAGGGCCAGCCTTATACTGAAGCTTTCTTT. The encoded protein is CSGARQGQPYTEAFF.

V and J are TRBV27 and TRBJ1-1, with D unresolved. Germline CDR1 reads MNHEY; CDR2 reads SMNVEV (reference sequence). The CDR3 totals 14 residues. Trimming took 6 bases from V and 4 from J, leaving 15 bases between them. The CDR3 region has the DNA TGTGCCAGCAGCCCCCGGGGTTGGGGCACTGAAGCTTTCTTT. Protein sequence: CASSPRGWGTEAFF.

This clonotype was found once. An end of the junction does not agree with germline; a read error may underlie this. The chain recombines TRBV19 with TRBJ2-1; D gene ambiguous. CDR1 LNHDA and CDR2 SQIVND come from the germline V gene (reference sequence). The CDR3 runs to 15 residues. CDR3 sequence reads: CASSIAEPSYNELFF. DNA for the CDR3: TGTGCCAGTAGTATTGCGGAACCTTCCTACAATGAGCTGTTCTTC.

This clonotype was seen many times. The V call is TRBV7-9, the J call TRBJ2-7, with D unresolved. Trimming took off 0 bases at V and 5 bases at J, with 5 bases between the two ends. CDR1 and CDR2 (germline): SEHNR, FQNEAQ (reference sequence). The CDR3 contains 12 residues. The CDR3 region is CASSLAEDEQYF. DNA for the CDR3: TGTGCCAGCAGCTTAGCAGAGGACGAGCAGTACTTC.

The sample holds many counts of this clonotype. The rearrangement joins TRBV29-1 to TRBJ1-1; D gene uncertain. Germline V lookup: CDR1 SQVTM, CDR2 ANQGSEA. This CDR3 spans 12 amino acids. Deletions cut 4 bases from V and 2 bases from J, with 8 bases between. In DNA form, the CDR3 reads TGCAGCGTTGTCCCCGGAAACACTGAAGCTTTCTTT. The encoded protein is CSVVPGNTEAFF. Filled out from reference TRBV29-1 and TRBJ1-1, the complete variable domain reads SAVISQKPSRDICQRGTSLTIQCQVDSQVTMMFWYRQQPGQSLTLIATANQGSEATYESGFVIDKFPISRPNLTFSTLTVSNMSPEDSSIYLCSVVPGNTEAFFGQGTRLTVV.

For this clonotype: A much larger clone is a single base away; this may be a read error. The chain carries TRBV5-6 and TRBJ2-7; D is possibly TRBD1 (5 bases). CDR3 length: 14 amino acids. V lost 7 bases and J lost 2, with 16 bases in between. Per germline, CDR1 SGHDT and CDR2 YYEEEE. CDR3 residues: CASGSRVFPYEQYF. Written as DNA, the CDR3 is TGTGCCAGCGGCTCCAGGGTTTTCCCCTACGAGCAGTACTTC.

This clonotype was counted ten times or more. DNA for the CDR3: TGTGCCAGCAGTGAAAACAGGGAAAAGCCGAACACTGAAGCTTTCTTT. Residues: CASSENREKPNTEAFF. V gene TRBV2 combines with J gene TRBJ1-1, with D perhaps matching TRBD1 (6 bases). The V gene lost 2 bases and the J gene lost 1 base, with 14 bases spanning the gap. Germline V gene data show CDR1 as SNHLY and CDR2 as FYNNEI. The CDR3 spans 16 residues.